This is a list of T cell receptor beta chains from one sample in a study of shared clonotypes between healthy human individuals. The assay was immunoSEQ multiplex PCR, and TCRdb's table has in-frame clones only and misses some. In the table there are about 2.1 million clones, just over 90% of which are singletons. Material for sequencing was naive CD8+ T cells from PBMCs. The receptors derive from a man aged 18-30 years in good health. Some clones in this sample may be carry-over from other donors' samples. The CDR3 runs from the conserved cysteine through the conserved F or W. Fields, in order: clone size, CDR3 length, J gene, V gene, D gene, CDR3 DNA, CDR3 protein. The D gene is left open where the match is weak. Clone size is stated in some rows and not others, as once, few, many or a class when expanded.

-	14	TRBJ2-3	TRBV6-6	-	TGTGCCAGCAGCCCCTTTCGGGTCGCAGATACGCAGTATTTT	CASSPFRVADTQYF
-	17	TRBJ1-5	TRBV5-6	-	TGTGCCAGCAGCCGAGCTAGACGACACCTTAGCAATCAGCCCCAGCATTTT	CASSRARRHLSNQPQHF
-	13	TRBJ1-2	TRBV7-2	TRBD1	TGTGCCAGCAGCTTTAGACAGGGATTTGGCTACACCTTC	CASSFRQGFGYTF
-	16	TRBJ1-1	TRBV6-1	-	TGTGCCAGCAGTGAAGATTTCCGGACGGGGAACACTGAAGCTTTCTTT	CASSEDFRTGNTEAFF
-	16	TRBJ1-5	TRBV28	-	TGTGCCAGCAGTCCCAGCCCGGGCCACCTTATTGGAGCCCAGCATTTT	CASSPSPGHLIGAQHF
-	13	TRBJ2-7	TRBV5-1	-	TGCGCCAGCAGCACAGGGGACTCGTGGGAGCAGTACTTC	CASSTGDSWEQYF
once	15	TRBJ2-7	TRBV4-1	-	TGCGCCAGCAGCCCGCGCCGGGGGCTGAAGGACGAGCAGTACTTC	CASSPRRGLKDEQYF
-	16	TRBJ1-3	TRBV27	-	TGTGCCAGCAGTACCTCAGACGGAATCTCTGGAAACACCATATATTTT	CASSTSDGISGNTIYF
-	15	TRBJ2-5	TRBV29-1	TRBD1	TGCAGCGTTGAGGCGTGGGACAGATTTAAAGAGACCCAGTACTTC	CSVEAWDRFKETQYF
-	13	TRBJ2-2	TRBV6-6	TRBD2	TGTGCCAGCCTGGCGGGAGCCACCGGGGAGCTGTTTTTT	CASLAGATGELFF
-	17	TRBJ2-1	TRBV15	-	TGTGCCACCAGCAGAGATCGCGACAGCCCGTACTACAATGAGCAGTTCTTC	CATSRDRDSPYYNEQFF
-	17	TRBJ1-2	TRBV27	TRBD1	TGTGCCAGCAGTTTATTATCTCCCCAGGGGGATAACTATGGCTACACCTTC	CASSLLSPQGDNYGYTF
-	18	TRBJ2-3	TRBV27	TRBD2	TGTGCCAGCAGTTTATTTCCCACTAGCGCAACTAGCACAGATACGCAGTATTTT	CASSLFPTSATSTDTQYF
-	15	TRBJ2-7	TRBV2	TRBD1	TGTGCCAGCAGCGCCTTTGGGGCAGGGGGTTACGAGCAGTACTTC	CASSAFGAGGYEQYF
-	14	TRBJ2-3	TRBV29-1	TRBD1	TGCAGCGTGCTAGGGGGCCAAAGCACAGATACGCAGTATTTT	CSVLGGQSTDTQYF
-	15	TRBJ2-2	TRBV9	-	TGTGCCAGCAGCGTAGCCTCGTATAACACCGGGGAGCTGTTTTTT	CASSVASYNTGELFF
-	17	TRBJ2-7	TRBV7-6	TRBD2	TGTGCCAGCAGCTTAGGGGTACCCGGGACTAGAGCCTACGAGCAGTACTTC	CASSLGVPGTRAYEQYF
-	15	TRBJ2-1	TRBV27	TRBD1	TGTGCCAGCAGTCCGCGGACAGGGGGCTTCAATGAGCAGTTCTTC	CASSPRTGGFNEQFF
few	12	TRBJ1-1	TRBV7-9	-	TGTGCCAGCAAGGGAGGAAACACTGAAGCTTTCTTT	CASKGGNTEAFF
once	16	TRBJ2-3	TRBV9	-	TGTGCCAGCAGCCCAGGGTGGGGGGGCAGCACAGATACGCAGTATTTT	CASSPGWGGSTDTQYF
-	15	TRBJ2-1	TRBV5-6	TRBD1	TGTGCCAGCAGCCTAGGACAGGGAACCTACAATGAGCAGTTCTTC	CASSLGQGTYNEQFF
-	17	TRBJ1-5	TRBV7-6	TRBD1	TGTGCCAGCACCCTAGGGGGCAGCCGTTATAGCAATCAGCCCCAGCATTTT	CASTLGGSRYSNQPQHF
-	14	TRBJ2-7	TRBV10-1	TRBD2	TGCGCCAGCAGTGAGAAGGGACTAGGCGGGGGGCAGTACTTC	CASSEKGLGGGQYF
-	16	TRBJ2-1	TRBV6-4	-	TGTGCCAGCACCACAAAAATAGATCCGCCCAACAATGAGCAGTTCTTC	CASTTKIDPPNNEQFF
-	15	TRBJ2-7	TRBV21-1	-	TGTGCCAGCAGCAAAGTCCCTTACCTCCAGTACGAGCAGTACTTC	CASSKVPYLQYEQYF
-	14	TRBJ1-2	TRBV13	-	TGTGCCAGCAGCTTAGGCAAGTCTAACTATGGCTACACCTTC	CASSLGKSNYGYTF